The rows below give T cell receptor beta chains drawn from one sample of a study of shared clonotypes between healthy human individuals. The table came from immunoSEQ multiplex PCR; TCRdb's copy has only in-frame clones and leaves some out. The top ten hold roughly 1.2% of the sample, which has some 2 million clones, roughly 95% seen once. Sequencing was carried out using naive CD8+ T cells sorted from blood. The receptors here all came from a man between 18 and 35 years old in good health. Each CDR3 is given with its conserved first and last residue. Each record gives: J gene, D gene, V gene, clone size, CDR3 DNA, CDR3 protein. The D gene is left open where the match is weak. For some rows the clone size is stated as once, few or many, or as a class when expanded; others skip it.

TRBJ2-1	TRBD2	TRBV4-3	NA	TGCGCCAGCAGCCAAGGGGTAGCGGGAGAGAATGAGCAGTTCTTC	CASSQGVAGENEQFF
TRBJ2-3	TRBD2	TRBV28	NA	TGTGCCAGCAGTTTATTTTCGGGGGGGCTGACAGATACGCAGTATTTT	CASSLFSGGLTDTQYF
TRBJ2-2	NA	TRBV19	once	TGTGCCAGTAGTATACAGCAGGGCGGGGAGCTGTTTTTT	CASSIQQGGELFF
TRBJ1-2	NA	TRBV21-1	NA	TGTGCCAGCAGCAAAGAGGACAGGAGCTACTATGGCTACACCTTC	CASSKEDRSYYGYTF
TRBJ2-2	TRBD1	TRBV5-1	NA	TGCGCCAGCACTCCGGGACAGGGGTTATCCGGGGAGCTGTTTTTT	CASTPGQGLSGELFF
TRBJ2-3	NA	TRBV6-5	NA	TGTGCCAGCAGTTACTCGGCAGGCCTCACAGATACGCAGTATTTT	CASSYSAGLTDTQYF
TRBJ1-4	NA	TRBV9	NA	TGTGCCAGCAGTGGGAATATGGGAGGAAAACTGTTTTTT	CASSGNMGGKLFF
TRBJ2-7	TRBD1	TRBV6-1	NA	TGTGCCAGCAGTGAAACAGGGGGAAGCGAGCAGTACTTC	CASSETGGSEQYF
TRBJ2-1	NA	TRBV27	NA	TGTGCCAGCAGTATCGGGACTTTCAATGAGCAGTTCTTC	CASSIGTFNEQFF
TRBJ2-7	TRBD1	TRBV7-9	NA	TGTGCCAGCAGCAGTAGGACAGGGGGCTCAAACGAGCAGTACTTC	CASSSRTGGSNEQYF
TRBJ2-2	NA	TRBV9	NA	TGTGCCAGCAGCGCCTCCGGGGCGAACACCGGGGAGCTGTTTTTT	CASSASGANTGELFF
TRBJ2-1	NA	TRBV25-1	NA	TGTGCCAGCAGTGAACCCTATAGCTCCTACAATGAGCAGTTCTTC	CASSEPYSSYNEQFF
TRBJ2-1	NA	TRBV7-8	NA	TGTGCCAGCAGCTTCTCGATTGGACTGCACAATGAGCAGTTCTTC	CASSFSIGLHNEQFF
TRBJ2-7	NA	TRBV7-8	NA	TGTGCCAGCAGCGCCGACCACTACGAGCAGTACTTC	CASSADHYEQYF
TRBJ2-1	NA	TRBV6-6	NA	TGTGCCAGCAGTTACGTCCGTCCCGATGAGCAGTTCTTC	CASSYVRPDEQFF
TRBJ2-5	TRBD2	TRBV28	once	TGTGCCAGCAGTTTAGGGGGGGGAGAGACCCAGTACTTC	CASSLGGGETQYF
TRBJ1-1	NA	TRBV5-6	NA	TGTGCCAGCAGCCCAGGGGTTGGGGTCACTGAAGCTTTCTTT	CASSPGVGVTEAFF
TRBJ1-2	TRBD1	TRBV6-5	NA	TGTGCCAGCAGTTACCTATTGCCAGGGGGAGACTATGGCTACACCTTC	CASSYLLPGGDYGYTF
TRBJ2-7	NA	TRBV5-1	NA	TGCGCCAGCAGCTTGGGGGCTACAGGGAGTGGCTACGAGCAGTACTTC	CASSLGATGSGYEQYF
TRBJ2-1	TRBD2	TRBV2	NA	TGTGCCAGCAGTTCTAGCGGGGGAAATGAGCAGTTCTTC	CASSSSGGNEQFF
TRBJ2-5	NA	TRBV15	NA	TGTGCCACCAGCATTGGGGGCTTCCAAGAGACCCAGTACTTC	CATSIGGFQETQYF
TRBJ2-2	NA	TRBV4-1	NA	TGCGCCAGCAGCCAAGATAGGACCGGGGAGCTGTTTTTT	CASSQDRTGELFF
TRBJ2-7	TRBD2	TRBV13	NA	TGTGCCAGCAGCTTAGGTGTAGGACTAGCGGGAGAATACGAGCAGTACTTC	CASSLGVGLAGEYEQYF
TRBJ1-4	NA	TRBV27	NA	TGTGCCAGCAGTCCCGGGACCCGGCGAACTAATGAAAAACTGTTTTTT	CASSPGTRRTNEKLFF
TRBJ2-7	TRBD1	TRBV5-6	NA	TGTGCCAGCGGCGCATGGGGGACAGGGGGCTACGAGCAGTACTTC	CASGAWGTGGYEQYF
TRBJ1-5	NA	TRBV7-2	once	TGTGCCAGCAGCGGGACGGCTAGCAATCAGCCCCAGCATTTT	CASSGTASNQPQHF
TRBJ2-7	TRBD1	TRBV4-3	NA	TGCGCCAGCAGCGAAGGGGGCCGAGGGACCTACGAGCAGTACTTC	CASSEGGRGTYEQYF
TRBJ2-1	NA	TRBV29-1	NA	TGCAGCATCAGACAGAGCTCCTACAATGAGCAGTTCTTC	CSIRQSSYNEQFF
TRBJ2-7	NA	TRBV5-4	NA	TGTGCCAGCAGCTCATCGACAGGTCCTCCCGGTCAGTACTTC	CASSSSTGPPGQYF
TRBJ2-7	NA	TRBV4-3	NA	TGCGCCAGCAGCCAAGGGGTTGACAGCTCCTACGAGCAGTACTTC	CASSQGVDSSYEQYF
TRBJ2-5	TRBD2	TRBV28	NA	TGTGCCAGCAGTCTGAGTTCCGGGGGGGGAGAGACCCAGTACTTC	CASSLSSGGGETQYF
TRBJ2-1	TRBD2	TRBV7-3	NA	TGTGCCAGCAGCCTTTCTCCACTAGCGGGGGGCGGAGATGAGCAGTTCTTC	CASSLSPLAGGGDEQFF
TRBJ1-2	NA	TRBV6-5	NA	TGTGCCAGCAGAGGTTCGGGACACCTACGCTATGGCTACACCTTC	CASRGSGHLRYGYTF
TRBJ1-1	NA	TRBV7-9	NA	TGTGCCAGCAGCTTGGGGGGACCTGAAGCTTTCTTT	CASSLGGPEAFF
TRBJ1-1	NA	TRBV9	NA	TGTGCCAGCAGCGCCGGGGCGGCTTGGGGAACTGAAGCTTTCTTT	CASSAGAAWGTEAFF
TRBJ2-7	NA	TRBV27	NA	TGTGCCAGCAGTTCCAGACTGAACTACGAGCAGTACTTC	CASSSRLNYEQYF
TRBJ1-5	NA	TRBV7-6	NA	TGTGCCAGCAGCTCCGTTGTTGATCAGCCCCAGCATTTT	CASSSVVDQPQHF
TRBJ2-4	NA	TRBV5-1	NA	TGCGCCAGCAGCGCGACTACGGGCCCCAAAAACATTCAGTACTTC	CASSATTGPKNIQYF
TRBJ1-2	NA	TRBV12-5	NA	TGTGCTAGTGGAGTTTGGCCCAGCTACACCTTC	CASGVWPSYTF
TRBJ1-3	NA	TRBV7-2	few	TGTGCCAGCAGCTTAACTTGGAACACCATATATTTT	CASSLTWNTIYF
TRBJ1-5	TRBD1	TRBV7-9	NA	TGTGCCAGCAGCTCAGGGGGCCAGGGGGTTCAGCCCCAGCATTTT	CASSSGGQGVQPQHF
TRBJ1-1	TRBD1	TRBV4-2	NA	TGTGCCAGCAGCCAAGGACAGGGGGTAGGTGAAGCTTTCTTT	CASSQGQGVGEAFF
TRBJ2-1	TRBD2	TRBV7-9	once	TGTGCCAGCAGCTCGCGGGTTTTGGCGGGAGTGTACAATGAGCAGTTCTTC	CASSSRVLAGVYNEQFF
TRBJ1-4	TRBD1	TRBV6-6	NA	TGTGCCAGCAGTCTTACAGGGGGATTAGAAAAACTGTTTTTT	CASSLTGGLEKLFF
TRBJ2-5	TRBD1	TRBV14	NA	TGTGCCAGCAGCCAAGATAGGACAGGCCAAGAGACCCAGTACTTC	CASSQDRTGQETQYF
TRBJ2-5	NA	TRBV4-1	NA	TGCGCCAGCAGCCAAGATGGGAGTGAGACCCAGTACTTC	CASSQDGSETQYF
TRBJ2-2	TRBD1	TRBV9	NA	TGTGCCAGCAGCGACACAGGGGGATCTACCGGGGAGCTGTTTTTT	CASSDTGGSTGELFF
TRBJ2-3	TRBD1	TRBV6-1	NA	TGTGCCAGCAGTAGGGACAGGGGCACAGATACGCAGTATTTT	CASSRDRGTDTQYF
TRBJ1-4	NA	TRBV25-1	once	TGTGCCAGCAGTGACCTAGGGGGAGCGGGGAGTGAAAAACTGTTTTTT	CASSDLGGAGSEKLFF
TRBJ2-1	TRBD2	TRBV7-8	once	TGTGCCAGCAGCTTACTGCCTAGCGGTCCCTACAATGAGCAGTTCTTC	CASSLLPSGPYNEQFF
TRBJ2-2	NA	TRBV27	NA	TGTGCCAGCAGCCAACTAAAGGGGGGCGCGAACACCGGGGAGCTGTTTTTT	CASSQLKGGANTGELFF
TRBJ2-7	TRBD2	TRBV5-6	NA	TGTGCCAGCAGCCAACTACTAGCGGGGGCTTCCTTAGGAGGGTACGAGCAGTACTTC	CASSQLLAGASLGGYEQYF
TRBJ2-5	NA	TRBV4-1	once	TGCGCCAGCAGCCCTTACCGGGACCTCCTTGAGACCCAGTACTTC	CASSPYRDLLETQYF
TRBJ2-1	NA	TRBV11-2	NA	TGTGCCAGCAGCTTAAGCAATGAGCAGTTCTTC	CASSLSNEQFF